The 18 T cell receptor beta chains below all came from one sample that was sequenced in a study of radiation and T cells in renal cell carcinoma. TCRdb's copy holds only in-frame clones and misses some; the assay was immunoSEQ multiplex PCR. The table has roughly 120,000 clones, roughly four fifths seen once. Time point of the sample: blood 2 weeks post-SBRT. Noted treatment: 15 Gy SBRT to primary tumor, nephrectomy 4 weeks later. The sequences come from blood, collected from a patient whose treatment included radiotherapy and nephrectomy. The receptor set was obtained from a woman aged 60 to 75 with renal cell carcinoma.

The gene calls are TRBV5-1 and TRBJ2-7; D unresolved. Germline V lookup: CDR1 SGHRS, CDR2 YFSETQ. V was pared by 6 bases and J by 3 bases, with 13 bases between. The CDR3 is 13 amino acids. CDR3 sequence: CASNIDGYYEQYF. CDR3 DNA: TGCGCCAGCAATATCGACGGATACTACGAGCAGTACTTC.

The chain has TRBV6-5 and TRBJ1-6; D ambiguous. This CDR3 contains 13 residues. The germline gives CDR1 MNHEY, CDR2 SVGAGI. With 5 bases removed from V and 14 bases from J, the gap between germline ends came to 16 bases. As DNA, the CDR3 is TGTGCCAGCAGTCAAGGCGGGTTCTCGGCCCTCCACTTT. As protein: CASSQGGFSALHF.

The V gene is TRBV25-1, the J gene TRBJ1-2, with 11 bases identical to TRBD1. CDR3 length: 16 residues. From germline, CDR1 is MGHDK and CDR2 SYGVNS. The trim removed 6 bases at V and 0 bases at J, leaving 6 bases unmatched. CDR3 bases: TGTGCCAGCAGCCAACCGGGACAGGGGGCTAACTATGGCTACACCTTC. This gives the protein CASSQPGQGANYGYTF.

The rearrangement joins TRBV19 to TRBJ2-7; TRBD1 aligns across 8 bases. Germline CDR1 is LNHDA and CDR2 is SQIVND (reference sequence). The trim removed 4 bases at V and 1 base at J, leaving 3 bases unmatched. There are 14 residues in the CDR3. The CDR3 coding sequence is TGTGCCAGTAGTACCCGGACAGGGTCCTACGAGCAGTACTTC. Protein product: CASSTRTGSYEQYF.

The chain employs TRBV7-2 and TRBJ1-6; possibly TRBD1 for D (5 bases). There are 13 residues in the CDR3. V was pared by 8 bases and J by 3 bases, with 8 bases between. Germline CDR1 reads SGHTA; CDR2 reads FQGNSA. CDR3 loop: CASGRDYNSPLHF. In DNA form, the CDR3 reads TGTGCCAGCGGCAGGGACTATAATTCACCCCTCCACTTT.

This clone was detected once. V is TRBV6-6 and J is TRBJ2-7, with D unresolved. Germline lookup yields CDR1 MNHNY and CDR2 SVGAGI (reference sequence). The CDR3 spans 12 residues. V dropped 5 bases and J dropped 3 bases, with 8 bases sitting between them. The CDR3 sequence: CASSRTSYEQYF. In DNA form, the CDR3 reads TGTGCCAGCAGTAGGACGAGCTACGAGCAGTACTTC.

This rearrangement joins TRBV7-3 to TRBJ1-2, with a possible D match to TRBD1 (5 bases). The CDR3 spans 14 residues. The germline gives CDR1 SGHTA, CDR2 FQGTGA. V shed 5 bases and J shed 6 bases, with 16 bases lying between them. The CDR3 DNA reads as TGTGCCAGCAGCCCCCAGGGAATATCAAATGGCTACACCTTC. Its translation: CASSPQGISNGYTF.

This sequence joins TRBV10-3 and TRBJ2-3; D unresolved. Germline V gene data show CDR1 as ENHRY and CDR2 as SYGVKD. The CDR3 extends over 14 amino acids. Trimming stripped 3 bases from V and 0 bases from J, with 7 bases between. The CDR3 sequence is CAISDWPSTDTQYF. In nucleotides, the CDR3 is TGTGCCATCAGTGATTGGCCCAGCACAGATACGCAGTATTTT.

The chain has TRBV30 and TRBJ2-3, with TRBD1 matching over 8 bases. The germline CDR1 and CDR2 sequences are GTSNPN and SVGIG (reference sequence). Trimming cost V 6 bases and J 2 bases; bases outside gene matches: 4. The CDR3 totals 13 residues. The CDR3 loop reads CACRTGITDTQYF. CDR3 DNA: TGTGCCTGTCGGACAGGGATCACAGATACGCAGTATTTT. Drawing the rest from reference TRBV30 and TRBJ2-3, the complete variable domain is SQTIHQWPATLVQPVGSPLSLECTVEGTSNPNLYWYRQAAGRGLQLLFYSVGIGQISSEVPQNLSASRPQDRQFILSSKKLLLSDSGFYLCACRTGITDTQYFGPGTRLTVL.

The V and J genes are TRBV14 and TRBJ2-1; 10 bases are a match to TRBD2. The J segment lost 8 bases and the V segment lost 2 bases, leaving 3 bases of the junction unmatched. The CDR3 length is 14 residues. Germline V CDR1 and CDR2: SGHDN, FVKESK. The CDR3 here is CASSQLAGVDEQFF. The DNA of the CDR3 is TGTGCCAGCAGCCAACTAGCGGGAGTTGATGAGCAGTTCTTC.

The chain recombines TRBV5-1 with TRBJ2-2; TRBD1 is a possible D gene (5 bases). Germline V lookup: CDR1 SGHRS, CDR2 YFSETQ. V lost 0 bases, J lost 1 base, and 7 bases lay in between. This CDR3 has 15 amino acids. The chain's CDR3 is CASSLAGQNTGELFF. CDR3 nucleotides: TGCGCCAGCAGCTTGGCCGGACAGAACACCGGGGAGCTGTTTTTT.

The chain carries TRBV9 and TRBJ2-1, with 8 positions matching TRBD2. Losses at the gene ends were 0 bases for V and 7 bases for J; bases not matched to a gene: 6. The CDR3 consists of 15 residues. Germline V gene lookup returns CDR1 SGDLS and CDR2 YYNGEE. The CDR3 DNA reads as TGTGCCAGCAGCGTAGACGGGGGGGCAGGAAATGAGCAGTTCTTC. Translation gives CASSVDGGAGNEQFF.

This sequence joins TRBV10-2 and TRBJ1-4; TRBD1 matches 11 bases. Trimming at V came to 7 bases and at J to 0 bases, leaving 13 bases not matched to a gene. The length of the CDR3 is 19 residues. Germline values: CDR1 WSHSY, CDR2 SAAADI. This CDR3 is CASNWTGGASGATNEKLFF. CDR3 sequence (DNA): TGCGCCAGCAACTGGACAGGGGGCGCCTCGGGTGCAACTAATGAAAAACTGTTTTTT.

This clone was counted a few times. The chain recombines TRBV6-5 with TRBJ1-1; D is uncertain. Germline V gene sequence: CDR1 MNHEY, CDR2 SVGAGI. V lost 0 bases, J lost 5 bases, and 13 bases lay in between. CDR3 length equals 15 residues. The CDR3 region has the DNA TGTGCCAGCAGTTACTCCCCTGTGGCGGGGACTGAAGCTTTCTTT. It is translated as CASSYSPVAGTEAFF.

The rearrangement joins TRBV7-9 to TRBJ1-2; D possibly corresponds to TRBD1 (5 bases). CDR3 size: 14 residues. Germline loops: CDR1 SEHNR, CDR2 FQNEAQ (reference sequence). V lost 0 bases and J 3 bases, leaving 8 bases between the germline ends. CDR3 residues: CASSLAAGDYGYTF. As DNA, the CDR3 is TGTGCCAGCAGCTTAGCGGCGGGGGACTATGGCTACACCTTC.

This clone showed up just once. The gene calls are TRBV7-9 and TRBJ1-1; D unclear. The V and J ends lost 5 bases and 3 bases respectively, with 16 bases between them. This CDR3 has 15 amino acids. CDR1 is SEHNR and CDR2 is FQNEAQ in the germline V gene (reference sequence). CDR3: CASSPPLFLDTEAFF. The CDR3, as DNA: TGTGCCAGCAGCCCCCCATTATTTCTCGACACTGAAGCTTTCTTT.

The CDR3 DNA follows: TGTGCCAGCAGTTCTTCATCGCCCACCGGGACAGGGAATCCCAATCAGCCCCAGCATTTT. Its protein product is CASSSSSPTGTGNPNQPQHF. The chain has TRBV27 and TRBJ1-5; TRBD1 aligns across 9 bases. This CDR3 has 20 amino acids. Per the germline V gene, CDR1 is MNHEY and CDR2 is SMNVEV (reference sequence). Trimming took 4 bases from V and 3 from J; bases not matched to a gene: 19.

This chain uses TRBV5-7 with TRBJ2-2; D uncertain. TRBV5-7 is annotated as an ORF whose role is uncertain. V dropped 2 bases and J dropped 4 bases, with 12 bases sitting between them. The CDR3 loop spans 15 amino acids. The CDR3 sequence is CASSLKADGTGELFF. The CDR3 DNA reads TGTGCCAGCAGCTTAAAAGCTGATGGCACCGGGGAGCTGTTTTTT.